This T cell receptor (beta chain) came from a study of T cell responses to AZD1222 COVID-19 vaccine. Study-wide findings and caveats: Nearly half of spike-specific TCRs reportedly target unmutated variant regions. Along spike, vaccine-associated CD4 TCRs were found throughout, with dominance at 160-218 and 743-854. Possibly, clonal diversity was underestimated; donors were largely white British and included more females. Just a handful of AZD1222 recipients tested seropositive at baseline.

This CDR3 has 16 amino acids. The V and J ends lost 3 bases and 6 bases, in that order; junction bases with no gene match: 9. Germline values: CDR1 SGHVS, CDR2 FQNEAQ. Produced via immunoSEQ multiplex PCR; TCRdb's table is partial and in-frame only. The sample records roughly 77,000 clones, over 75% being singletons. The table lists this clone with a count of one. Its antigen is currently unknown. The clonotype comes from an adult who received the AZD1222 COVID-19 vaccine. The chain uses TRBV7-8 and TRBJ1-5; 9 bases fit TRBD1. Specimen: peripheral blood, collected 28 days after the second AZD1222 dose. Here the CDR3 DNA reads TGTGCCAGCAGCTTGGGGACAGGGAGAGACGGTCAGCCCCAGCATTTT. Its translation is CASSLGTGRDGQPQHF.